One sample yielded the 11 T cell receptor beta chains listed below, sequenced in a study of early T cells in non-severe SARS-CoV-2 infection. TCRdb fed the 5' RACE reads into MiXCR, producing one record per CDR3 protein. The sample includes approximately 64,000 distinct CDR3 sequences, more than 4% seen only once; the top ten take 4% to 5%. The sample was whole blood. All receptors come from an adult who was a healthcare worker with PCR-confirmed SARS-CoV-2 infection or an uninfected control (not recorded which).

The CDR3 is CASTTLAGRNEQFF. The CDR3 coding sequence is TGTGCCAGCACCACACTAGCGGGAAGGAATGAGCAGTTCTTC. V usage is TRBV12-3 or TRBV12-4 and J usage is TRBJ2-1; 10 bases map to TRBD2. The CDR3 is 14 residues long. Trimming removed 7 bases from V and 7 bases from J; junction bases left unmatched: 7.

This clonotype showed up just a few times. This rearrangement joins TRBV20-1 to TRBJ2-7; D unclear. This CDR3 contains 10 residues. V was clipped by 6 bases and J by 5 bases, with 8 bases between them. CDR1 is DFQATT and CDR2 is SNEGSKA in the germline V gene (reference sequence). The CDR3 coding sequence is TGCAGTGCCCCTGGGGACGAGCAGTACTTC. Protein product: CSAPGDEQYF.

The CDR3 reads CASSSNRDGEQFF. As DNA, the CDR3 is TGTGCCAGCAGTTCGAACAGGGACGGCGAGCAGTTCTTC. The V call is TRBV6-6, the J call TRBJ2-1; a weak D match, TRBD1 (6 bases). V gave up 4 bases and J gave up 10 bases, with 14 bases separating them. This CDR3 contains 13 residues. Germline CDR1 reads MNHNY; CDR2 reads SVGAGI (reference sequence).

This clonotype occurred a few times. The chain links TRBV18 to TRBJ2-3; weak D call: TRBD2 (6 bases). V was cut by 3 bases and J by 1 base, with 14 bases left in between. In germline, CDR1 is KGHSH, CDR2 LQKENI. The CDR3 contains 16 residues. This CDR3 is CASSPSRLGRTDTQYF. The CDR3 bases are TGTGCCAGCTCACCTTCGAGACTAGGTCGCACAGATACGCAGTATTTT.

This clonotype was recorded at least ten times. CDR3 amino acids: CASSLGGRPTSGANVLTF. CDR3 bases: TGTGCCAGCAGCTTAGGGGGGCGACCAACCTCTGGGGCCAACGTCCTGACTTTC. V and J are TRBV7-6 and TRBJ2-6; D is perhaps TRBD1 (6 bases). Trimming pared 1 base from V and 0 bases from J, leaving 13 bases between. Germline loops: CDR1 SGHVS, CDR2 FNYEAQ. CDR3 length equals 18 residues.

This clonotype was found many times. The rearrangement links TRBV7-9 to TRBJ1-2; no clear D gene. V shed 5 bases and J shed 4 bases, with 11 bases lying between them. Germline V gene sequence: CDR1 SEHNR, CDR2 FQNEAQ (reference sequence). The CDR3 has 13 amino acids. The CDR3 here is CASSIDGRYGYTF. The CDR3 DNA reads TGTGCCAGCAGCATCGACGGCCGCTATGGCTACACCTTC.

The chain joins TRBV25-1 to TRBJ1-1, with 9 bases identical to TRBD1. V shed 2 bases, J shed 0 bases, and the junction held 1 base outside the gene matches. Germline V lookup: CDR1 MGHDK, CDR2 SYGVNS. The length of the CDR3 is 15 residues. DNA for the CDR3: TGTGCCAGCAGTGAAGGACAGGGGATGAACACTGAAGCTTTCTTT. This sequence encodes CASSEGQGMNTEAFF.

This clonotype was seen at least ten times. The chain employs TRBV24-1 and TRBJ2-5; 9 nucleotides line up with TRBD1. Trimming took 4 bases from V and 5 from J; bases not matched to a gene: 7. The length of the CDR3 is 15 residues. Germline CDR1 is KGHDR and CDR2 is SFDVKD. Written as DNA, the CDR3 is TGTGCCACCAGTGACCCGACAGGGGGGGAGGAGACCCAGTACTTC. Translating it yields CATSDPTGGEETQYF.

This clonotype came up many times. The chain joins TRBV7-6 to TRBJ2-7; 13 positions match TRBD2. V lost 5 bases, J lost 5 bases, and 6 bases stayed unmatched. Germline V gives CDR1 SGHVS, CDR2 FNYEAQ. The CDR3 is made up of 15 amino acids. The chain's CDR3 is CASSHGLAGDDEQYF. CDR3 bases: TGTGCCAGCAGCCACGGACTAGCGGGAGATGACGAGCAGTACTTC.

The table lists this clonotype with many counts. J is TRBJ2-1 and V is TRBV2, with D uncertain. V lost 6 bases, J lost 9 bases, and 9 bases lay in between. Looked up from germline, CDR1 is SNHLY and CDR2 is FYNNEI. CDR3 length equals 11 residues. CDR3 protein: CASSAGSEQFF. CDR3 nucleotides: TGTGCCAGCAGCGCTGGTTCTGAGCAGTTCTTC.

This clonotype occurred a few times. The rearrangement links TRBV10-3 to TRBJ2-7; perhaps TRBD2 as D (6 bases). Germline loops: CDR1 ENHRY, CDR2 SYGVKD. The CDR3 totals 13 residues. The V gene lost 3 bases and the J gene lost 7 bases, with 13 bases spanning the gap. Written as DNA, the CDR3 is TGTGCCATCAGTGACGGACCTGCGGGGGAGCAGTACTTC. Protein: CAISDGPAGEQYF.